The source of this T cell receptor (beta chain) is a study of cytomegalovirus exposure and HLA in healthy donors. As for the study in general: Assignment to the Caucasian-associated ancestry cluster applied to around 76% of the approximately 390 genotyped donors. Study-level results: Being productive about 87% or about 30% of the time was typical of most TCR beta V segments in an earlier analysis. It was taken for granted in presence/absence analyses that sequencing depth across donors was roughly uniform.

The CDR3 is 13 residues long. Per the germline V gene, CDR1 is MNHNS and CDR2 is SASEGT. V lost 5 bases, J lost 6 bases, and 3 bases stayed unmatched. On this clone: No antigen is known for it.

The PCR ran on 60 Vbeta and 13 Jbeta primers. Sequencing used immunoSEQ multiplex PCR; TCRdb keeps in-frame clones, though not all of them. The sample has more than 120,000 clones; around 78% are singletons. The receptor comes from a woman between 40 and 55 years old in good health and CMV-seropositive. The V call is TRBV6-1, the J call TRBJ2-1; 8 nucleotides match TRBD1. Specimen: PBMCs. For the CDR3, the DNA is TGTGCCAGCAGTCCAGGGACAGGCAATGAGCAGTTCTTC. This encodes CASSPGTGNEQFF.